The clone carrying this TCR beta chain was counted ten times or more. This record belongs to a study of read filtering for tumor transcriptome and immune sequencing. Study information: Mean patient age was roughly 72 years, range roughly 40 to 85; some 17 male, roughly 14 female. Revised staging placed fewer than ten patients in R-ISS I, about 15 in II, more than 5 in III. Per sample, TCR-region reads ranged about 4 to 11 million by IR-seq, 85 to 1273 by RNA-seq.

The library was built from about 400 ng RNA with molecular barcoded adaptors for alpha/delta and beta/gamma chains. TCRdb reprocessed the reads via MiXCR and lists one record per CDR3 protein. The sample shows roughly 67,000 distinct CDR3 sequences, approximately 18% of them seen only once. The TCR comes from a donor over 35 with multiple myeloma. Material: a population of CD138-negative cells sorted from bone marrow.

CDR3 bases: TGCGCCAGCAGCGTCTCTCCAGGGGATAGTTCACCCCTCCACTTT. It encodes CASSVSPGDSSPLHF. J is TRBJ1-6 and V is TRBV5-1; D is perhaps TRBD1 (6 bases). There are 15 residues in the CDR3. Germline CDR1 SGHRS, CDR2 YFSETQ. The V and J ends lost 4 bases and 9 bases respectively, with 17 bases between them.